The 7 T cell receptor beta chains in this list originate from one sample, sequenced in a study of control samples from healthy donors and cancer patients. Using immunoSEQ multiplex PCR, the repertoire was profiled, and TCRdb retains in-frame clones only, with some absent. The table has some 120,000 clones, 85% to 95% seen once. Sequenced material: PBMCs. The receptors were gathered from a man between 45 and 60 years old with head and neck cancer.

CDR3 nucleotides: TGTGCAAGTCGCTTCCCCAACAAGACTGAAACAGGGGGCATATTCTACGAGCAGTACTTC. As protein: CASRFPNKTETGGIFYEQYF. The chain couples TRBV12-2 to TRBJ2-7; the table's D call of TRBD1 was not tested on the DNA. TRBV12-2 is a known pseudogene. This CDR3 has 20 amino acids.

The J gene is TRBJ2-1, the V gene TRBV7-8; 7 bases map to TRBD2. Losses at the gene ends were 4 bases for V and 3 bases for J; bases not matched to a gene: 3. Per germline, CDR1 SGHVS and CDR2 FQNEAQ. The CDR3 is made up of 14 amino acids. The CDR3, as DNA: TGTGCCAGCAGCTGGGGGGGTTTCTACAATGAGCAGTTCTTC. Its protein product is CASSWGGFYNEQFF.

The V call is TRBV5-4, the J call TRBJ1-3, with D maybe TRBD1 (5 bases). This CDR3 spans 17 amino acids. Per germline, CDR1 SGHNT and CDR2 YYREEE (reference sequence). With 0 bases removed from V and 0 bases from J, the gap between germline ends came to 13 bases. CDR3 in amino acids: CASSLEGTFNSGNTIYF. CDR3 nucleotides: TGTGCCAGCAGCTTGGAAGGGACGTTTAACTCTGGAAACACCATATATTTT.

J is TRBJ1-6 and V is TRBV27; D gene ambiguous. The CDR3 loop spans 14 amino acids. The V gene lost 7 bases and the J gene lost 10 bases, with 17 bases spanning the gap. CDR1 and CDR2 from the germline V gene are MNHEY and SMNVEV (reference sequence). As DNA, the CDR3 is TGTGCCAGCACCGGCCCAACAGCAGGCTCACCCCTCCACTTT. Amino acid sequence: CASTGPTAGSPLHF.

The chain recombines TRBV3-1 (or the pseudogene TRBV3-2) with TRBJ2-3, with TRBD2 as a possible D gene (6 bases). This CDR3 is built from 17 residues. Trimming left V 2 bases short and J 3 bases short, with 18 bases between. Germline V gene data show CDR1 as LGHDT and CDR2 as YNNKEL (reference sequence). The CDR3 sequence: CASSQTAGLRSTDTQYF. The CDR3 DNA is TGTGCCAGCAGCCAAACGGCGGGGTTACGAAGTACAGATACGCAGTATTTT.

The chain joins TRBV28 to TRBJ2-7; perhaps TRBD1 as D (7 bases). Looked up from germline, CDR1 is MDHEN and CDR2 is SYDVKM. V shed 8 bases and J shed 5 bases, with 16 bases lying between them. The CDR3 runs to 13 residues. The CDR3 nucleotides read TGTGCCAGCCGGGAGACAGGGTTTAACGAGCAGTACTTC. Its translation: CASRETGFNEQYF.

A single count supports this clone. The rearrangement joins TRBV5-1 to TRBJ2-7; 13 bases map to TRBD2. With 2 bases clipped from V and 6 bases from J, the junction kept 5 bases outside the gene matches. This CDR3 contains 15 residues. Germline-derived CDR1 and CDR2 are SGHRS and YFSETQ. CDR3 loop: CASSFTSGGAAEQYF. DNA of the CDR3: TGCGCCAGCAGCTTTACTAGCGGGGGGGCCGCCGAGCAGTACTTC.